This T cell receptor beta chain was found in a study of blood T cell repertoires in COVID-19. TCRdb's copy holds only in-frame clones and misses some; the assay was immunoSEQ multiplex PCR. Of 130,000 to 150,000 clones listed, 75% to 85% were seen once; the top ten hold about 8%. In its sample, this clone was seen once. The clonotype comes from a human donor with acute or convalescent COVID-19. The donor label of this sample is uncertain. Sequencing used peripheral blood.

CDR3 bases: TGTGCCAGCAGGGGACAGTCACCTGGAAACACCATATATTTT. This sequence encodes CASRGQSPGNTIYF. The chain joins TRBV27 to TRBJ1-3; 7 nucleotides match TRBD1. CDR3 length: 14 amino acids. Germline CDR1 MNHEY, CDR2 SMNVEV (reference sequence). The V gene end was trimmed by 6 bases and the J gene end by 2 bases; junction bases not matched to a gene: 4.